This T cell receptor beta chain was sequenced during a study of T cell responses to AZD1222 COVID-19 vaccine. Sequenced by immunoSEQ multiplex PCR; TCRdb stores in-frame clones only, minus some. The sample records 30,000 to 50,000 clones, 88% being singletons. CDR1 DFQATT and CDR2 SNEGSKA come from the germline V gene (reference sequence). The CDR3 extends over 13 amino acids. The V and J ends lost 3 bases and 10 bases, in that order; junction bases with no gene match: 9. The chain recombines TRBV20-1 with TRBJ1-1; TRBD1 aligns across 9 bases. The TCR was taken from an adult who received the MenACWY meningococcal vaccine as a control. Specimen: peripheral blood, collected 28 days after the second dose of the MenACWY control vaccine. The CDR3 is CSASPGTGSGAFF. CDR3 nucleotides: TGCAGTGCTAGTCCGGGGACAGGGAGTGGAGCTTTCTTT.